This T cell receptor beta chain originates from a study of cytomegalovirus exposure and HLA in healthy donors. This CDR3 is built from 14 residues. V gave up 2 bases and J gave up 7 bases; unmatched junction bases: 5. Per germline, CDR1 MNHEY and CDR2 SMNVEV (reference sequence). This PCR relied on a set of 60 Vbeta primers and 13 Jbeta primers. The protocol was immunoSEQ multiplex PCR, while the TCRdb copy is restricted to in-frame clones and leaves out a portion. This sample contains around 100,000 clones. The sample comprised PBMCs. The origin of this receptor is a woman aged 30 to 39 in good health and CMV-seronegative. The rearrangement links TRBV27 to TRBJ2-7; 10 bases fit TRBD2. The CDR3 protein is CASSLRAGGAEQYF. Here the CDR3 DNA reads TGTGCCAGCAGTTTAAGAGCGGGAGGGGCTGAGCAGTACTTC.